This T cell receptor (beta chain) was captured by sequencing in a study of cytomegalovirus exposure and HLA in healthy donors. Study-level findings and limits: It was confirmed in vitro that three of the CMV-associated chains were specific for CMV antigens. The investigators catalogued under 200 TCR beta chains as cytomegalovirus-associated. Across donors, most TCRs were seen rarely, yet some public ones were widespread. Cytomegalovirus status, reportedly, was diagnosed with high specificity and sensitivity by the classifier.

The method was immunoSEQ multiplex PCR; TCRdb's version includes in-frame clones alone and lacks a portion of them. Among some 65,000 clones listed, 94% were seen once. The sample holds one count of this clone. Its antigen is as yet unknown. The sequence was collected from a man between 18 and 35 years old in good health and CMV-seropositive. Sequencing was done on a sample of PBMCs.

CDR3 in DNA: TGTGCCAGCAGCTTGAGTTTTACGGGGAGCCAAGAGACCCAGTACTTC. Amino acid sequence: CASSLSFTGSQETQYF. The genes are TRBV5-6 and TRBJ2-5; maybe TRBD2 (5 bases). Germline V gene data show CDR1 as SGHDT and CDR2 as YYEEEE. V gave up 1 base and J gave up 1 base, with 14 bases separating them. The CDR3 is 16 amino acids.